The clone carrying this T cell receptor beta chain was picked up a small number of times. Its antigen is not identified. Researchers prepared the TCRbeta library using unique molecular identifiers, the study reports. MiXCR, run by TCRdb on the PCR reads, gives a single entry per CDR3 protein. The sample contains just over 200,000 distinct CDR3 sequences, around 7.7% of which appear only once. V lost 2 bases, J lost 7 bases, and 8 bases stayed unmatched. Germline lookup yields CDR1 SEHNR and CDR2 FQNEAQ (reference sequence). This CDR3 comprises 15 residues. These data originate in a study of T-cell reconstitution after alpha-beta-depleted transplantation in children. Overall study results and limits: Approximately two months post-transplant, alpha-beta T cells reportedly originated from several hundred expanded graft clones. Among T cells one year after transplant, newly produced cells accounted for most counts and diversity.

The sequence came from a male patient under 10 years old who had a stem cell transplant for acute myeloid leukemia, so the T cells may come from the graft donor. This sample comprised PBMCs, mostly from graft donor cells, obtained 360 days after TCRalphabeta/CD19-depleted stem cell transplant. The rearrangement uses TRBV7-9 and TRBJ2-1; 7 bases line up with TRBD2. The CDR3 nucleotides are TGTGCCAGCAGCTTACGAGCGGGACTTAAAAATGAGCAGTTCTTC. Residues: CASSLRAGLKNEQFF.